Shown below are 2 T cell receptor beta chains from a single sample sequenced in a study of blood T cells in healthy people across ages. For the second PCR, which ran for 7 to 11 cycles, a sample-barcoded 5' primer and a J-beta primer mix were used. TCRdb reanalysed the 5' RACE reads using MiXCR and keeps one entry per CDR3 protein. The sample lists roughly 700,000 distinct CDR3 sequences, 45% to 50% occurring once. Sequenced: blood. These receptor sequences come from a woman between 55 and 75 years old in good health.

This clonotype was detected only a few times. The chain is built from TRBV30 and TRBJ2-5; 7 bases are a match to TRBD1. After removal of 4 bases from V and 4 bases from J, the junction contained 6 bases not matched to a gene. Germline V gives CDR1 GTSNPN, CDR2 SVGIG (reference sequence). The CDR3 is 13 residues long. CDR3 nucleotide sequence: TGTGCCTGGAACAGGGGTTTGGGAGAGACCCAGTACTTC. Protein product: CAWNRGLGETQYF.

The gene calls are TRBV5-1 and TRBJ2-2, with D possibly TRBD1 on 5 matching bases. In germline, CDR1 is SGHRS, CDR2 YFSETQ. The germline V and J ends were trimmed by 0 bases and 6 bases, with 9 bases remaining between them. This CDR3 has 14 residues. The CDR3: CASSLASGSGELFF. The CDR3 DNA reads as TGCGCCAGCAGCTTGGCTTCAGGGTCCGGGGAGCTGTTTTTT. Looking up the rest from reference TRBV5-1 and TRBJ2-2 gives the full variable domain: KAGVTQTPRYLIKTRGQQVTLSCSPISGHRSVSWYQQTPGQGLQFLFEYFSETQRNKGNFPGRFSGRQFSNSRSEMNVSTLELGDSALYLCASSLASGSGELFFGEGSRLTVL.